Each of the 30 T cell receptor beta chains below was sequenced from the same sample in a study of regulatory T cells in long-lasting Graves disease. Time point given: persistent/refractory GD, antithyroid drugs over 5 years with positive TRAb. Construction of the TCR library relied on RNA isolated from PBMCs. CDR3-region Arm-PCR and iRepertoire HTBI primers produced the TCR beta libraries. In TCRdb, the multiplex PCR reads were re-called with MiXCR into one record per CDR3 protein. The sample records under 350,000 distinct CDR3 sequences, around 20% being singletons. The sample here was peripheral blood mononuclear cells (PBMCs), taken when the disease was refractory, from a patient treated with antithyroid drugs. The receptors stem from a female donor with Graves disease.

This clonotype occurred many times. The V gene is TRBV2, the J gene TRBJ1-1; no clear D. V dropped 8 bases and J dropped 2 bases, with 9 bases sitting between them. Germline lookup yields CDR1 SNHLY and CDR2 FYNNEI. This CDR3 spans 12 amino acids. In nucleotides, the CDR3 is TGTGCCAGCGCCCCAGTTAACACTGAAGCTTTCTTT. This encodes CASAPVNTEAFF.

The CDR3 sequence: CASSFGQEQYF. For the CDR3, the DNA is TGTGCCAGCAGCTTCGGACAGGAGCAGTACTTC. This chain links TRBV7-6 with TRBJ2-7; perhaps TRBD1 as D (6 bases). Trimming removed 3 bases at V and 7 bases at J, with 7 bases between. CDR3 length equals 11 residues. CDR1 and CDR2 (germline): SGHVS, FNYEAQ.

The chain has TRBV19 and TRBJ2-1; TRBD2 matches at 11 bases. This CDR3 is built from 15 residues. Per germline, CDR1 LNHDA and CDR2 SQIVND (reference sequence). The V and J ends lost 3 bases and 7 bases, in that order; junction bases with no gene match: 5. CDR3: CASSINIAGGNEQFF. The CDR3 nucleotides read TGTGCCAGTAGTATCAATATAGCGGGAGGGAATGAGCAGTTCTTC.

This clonotype was seen many times. The rearrangement links TRBV28 to TRBJ1-2; D might be TRBD1 (6 bases). Trimming stripped 3 bases from V and 11 bases from J, with 10 bases between. Germline-derived CDR1 and CDR2 are MDHEN and SYDVKM. This CDR3 is built from 11 residues. Written as DNA, the CDR3 is TGTGCCAGCAGTTTTCGTCAGGGGTACACCTTC. This gives the protein CASSFRQGYTF.

This clonotype came up once. The V and J genes are TRBV6-2 or TRBV6-3 and TRBJ2-3; D remains unclear. The CDR3 covers 14 residues. CDR1 and CDR2 (germline): MNHEY, SVGEGT. The V and J ends lost 8 bases and 3 bases respectively, with 15 bases between them. The CDR3 here is CASQINRGTDTQYF. CDR3 nucleotides: TGTGCCAGCCAAATTAACCGCGGAACAGATACGCAGTATTTT.

This clonotype was seen a handful of times. J is TRBJ1-4 and V is TRBV30; D might be TRBD1 (5 bases). This CDR3 has 15 residues. Looked up from germline, CDR1 is GTSNPN and CDR2 is SVGIG (reference sequence). V lost 2 bases to trimming and J lost 5 bases, with 15 bases between them. Written as DNA, the CDR3 is TGTGCCTGGAGTACCTCCGCGGGACGGAATGAAAAACTGTTTTTT. Protein: CAWSTSAGRNEKLFF.

In regard to this clonotype: A much larger clonotype is one base distant, so this may be a read error. This chain links TRBV28 with TRBJ2-5; TRBD1 agrees at 7 bases. CDR1 and CDR2 (germline): MDHEN, SYDVKM. The CDR3 sequence is 15 residues long. V lost 2 bases, J lost 7 bases, and 10 bases stayed unmatched. DNA of the CDR3: TGTGCCAGCAGTTTAGTTGGGACAGCAGAAGGGACCCAGTACTTC. Translation gives CASSLVGTAEGTQYF.

This chain joins TRBV20-1 and TRBJ2-3, with TRBD1 matching 7 bases. Germline CDR1 is DFQATT and CDR2 is SNEGSKA (reference sequence). The ends lost 5 bases at V and 7 bases at J; junction bases unmatched: 6. The CDR3 has 12 residues. CDR3 nucleotides: TGCAGTGCTCGCGACAGGGTAAATACGCAGTATTTT. Amino acids: CSARDRVNTQYF.

This clonotype was seen many times. The chain uses TRBV12-3 or TRBV12-4 and TRBJ1-1; TRBD1 matches at 10 bases. Trimming cost V 5 bases and J 1 base; bases outside gene matches: 4. This CDR3 region has 15 residues. CDR3 residues: CASSGGDRGNTEAFF. Written as DNA, the CDR3 is TGTGCCAGCAGTGGAGGGGACAGGGGGAACACTGAAGCTTTCTTT.

This clonotype appeared a few times. The chain joins TRBV27 to TRBJ2-3; TRBD2 agrees at 7 bases. The CDR3 is 15 amino acids. Germline V lookup: CDR1 MNHEY, CDR2 SMNVEV (reference sequence). Germline trimming cut 3 bases from V and 0 bases from J; bases unmatched to any gene: 3. DNA for the CDR3: TGTGCCAGCAGTTTCAGCGGGAAGAGCACAGATACGCAGTATTTT. Residues: CASSFSGKSTDTQYF.

This chain uses TRBV7-9 with TRBJ2-7; D may be TRBD1 (5 bases). The CDR3 length is 13 residues. Germline lookup yields CDR1 SEHNR and CDR2 FQNEAQ (reference sequence). V was cut by 5 bases and J by 2 bases, with 10 bases left in between. The CDR3: CASSPTATYEQYF. In DNA form, the CDR3 reads TGTGCCAGCAGCCCGACAGCCACCTACGAGCAGTACTTC.

This clonotype was found many times. The J gene is TRBJ1-2, the V gene TRBV7-9; D unresolved. Trimming removed 6 bases from V and 4 bases from J, with 6 bases in between. The V gene's germline CDR1 is SEHNR and CDR2 FQNEAQ (reference sequence). The CDR3 consists of 11 residues. For the CDR3, the DNA is TGTGCCAGCAGTTTGAGCTATGGCTACACCTTC. Its protein is CASSLSYGYTF.

At least ten counts were recorded for this clonotype. The chain has TRBV6-1 and TRBJ2-7, with 12 bases aligning to TRBD2. Losses at the gene ends were 10 bases for V and 3 bases for J; bases not matched to a gene: 4. CDR1 is MNHNS and CDR2 is SASEGT in the germline V gene. The CDR3 is 13 amino acids. Here the CDR3 reads CATRTSGNYEQYF. The CDR3 DNA reads TGTGCCACCCGGACTAGCGGGAACTACGAGCAGTACTTC.

Many counts were recorded for this clonotype. The chain couples TRBV9 to TRBJ1-1; perhaps TRBD1 as D (5 bases). Trimming removed 5 bases at V and 5 bases at J, with 10 bases between. Germline CDR1 SGDLS, CDR2 YYNGEE. CDR3 size: 12 residues. The CDR3 loop reads CASSRGATEAFF. CDR3 bases: TGTGCCAGCAGTAGAGGGGCAACTGAAGCTTTCTTT.

This clonotype was observed a few times. The chain is built from TRBV7-9 and TRBJ1-5, with 10 bases identical to TRBD1. V shed 5 bases and J 7 bases; nucleotides not matched to a gene: 2. The CDR3 covers 13 residues. Germline V gives CDR1 SEHNR, CDR2 FQNEAQ (reference sequence). In nucleotides, the CDR3 is TGTGCCAGCAGCCCGACAGGGGGCCAGCCCCAGCATTTT. Translated, it gives CASSPTGGQPQHF. The full variable domain, rest sourced from reference TRBV7-9 and TRBJ1-5, is DTGVSQNPRHKITKRGQNVTFRCDPISEHNRLYWYRQTLGQGPEFLTYFQNEAQLEKSRLLSDRFSAERPKGSFSTLEIQRTEQGDSAMYLCASSPTGGQPQHFGDGTRLSIL.

This clonotype has a single count. The chain carries TRBV19 and TRBJ1-5; D call uncertain. V was clipped by 3 bases and J by 3 bases, with 6 bases between them. The CDR3 totals 13 residues. Germline V gene data show CDR1 as LNHDA and CDR2 as SQIVND (reference sequence). Here the CDR3 DNA reads TGTGCCAGTAGTATGTCCGACAATCAGCCCCAGCATTTT. It is translated as CASSMSDNQPQHF.

The rearrangement joins TRBV28 to TRBJ1-5, with TRBD1 matching over 7 bases. CDR3 length: 16 residues. The V gene end was trimmed by 5 bases and the J gene end by 0 bases; junction bases not matched to a gene: 7. The germline V gene encodes CDR1 MDHEN and CDR2 SYDVKM. The CDR3 is CASSAGTVCSNQPQHF. The CDR3 DNA sequence: TGTGCCAGCAGTGCCGGGACAGTCTGTAGCAATCAGCCCCAGCATTTT.

V usage is TRBV29-1 and J usage is TRBJ2-5; D is unresolved. In germline, CDR1 is SQVTM, CDR2 ANQGSEA. The CDR3 is 12 residues long. The ends were cut back, 4 bases at V and 2 bases at J, with 8 bases in the middle. The CDR3 bases are TGCAGCGTTGTCTGGCAGCAAGAGACCCAGTACTTC. This sequence encodes CSVVWQQETQYF.

This clonotype came up many times. The CDR3 region has the DNA TGTGCCAGCAGTTCGGGACAGTTTACCTATGGCTACACCTTC. The encoded protein is CASSSGQFTYGYTF. The V gene is TRBV28, the J gene TRBJ1-2; 7 nucleotides match TRBD1. The CDR3 extends over 14 amino acids. V was clipped by 4 bases and J by 4 bases; unmatched bases: 6. Per the germline V gene, CDR1 is MDHEN and CDR2 is SYDVKM.

V and J are TRBV5-1 and TRBJ2-7; D not resolved. The CDR3 runs to 13 residues. With 0 bases removed from V and 2 bases from J, the gap between germline ends came to 6 bases. Per germline, CDR1 SGHRS and CDR2 YFSETQ. CDR3 DNA: TGCGCCAGCAGCTTGGAGAGGCCCTACGAGCAGTACTTC. Protein: CASSLERPYEQYF. Full variable domain (missing parts from reference TRBV5-1 and TRBJ2-7): KAGVTQTPRYLIKTRGQQVTLSCSPISGHRSVSWYQQTPGQGLQFLFEYFSETQRNKGNFPGRFSGRQFSNSRSEMNVSTLELGDSALYLCASSLERPYEQYFGPGTRLTVT.

The rearrangement joins TRBV18 to TRBJ2-7; D possibly corresponds to TRBD2 (6 bases). CDR1 is KGHSH and CDR2 is LQKENI in the germline V gene. Trimming took off 2 bases at V and 4 bases at J, with 15 bases between the two ends. There are 15 residues in the CDR3. CDR3: CASSPNAGAGYEQYF. In DNA, the CDR3 is TGTGCCAGCTCACCAAATGCGGGCGCGGGGTACGAGCAGTACTTC.

In this sample, this clonotype turned up a few times. The chain couples TRBV10-3 to TRBJ2-2; 9 bases agree with TRBD2. The ends lost 5 bases at V and 4 bases at J; junction bases unmatched: 5. The CDR3 consists of 15 residues. Germline V lookup: CDR1 ENHRY, CDR2 SYGVKD. In nucleotides, the CDR3 is TGTGCCATCAGTCTAGCGGGGATCGTCACCGGGGAGCTGTTTTTT. Translation: CAISLAGIVTGELFF.

The chain has TRBV6-9 and TRBJ1-4; D is unresolved. The CDR3 is made up of 14 amino acids. Per the germline V gene, CDR1 is MNHGY and CDR2 is SVAAGI. Trimming shortened V by 3 bases and J by 0 bases, and 5 bases separated the two germline ends. The CDR3 here is CASSYGATNEKLFF. In nucleotides, the CDR3 is TGTGCCAGCAGTTACGGTGCAACTAATGAAAAACTGTTTTTT.

The V and J genes are TRBV28 and TRBJ1-5, with TRBD1 matching over 8 bases. The CDR3 is 15 residues long. After removal of 6 bases from V and 2 bases from J, the junction contained 6 bases not matched to a gene. Germline V gene sequence: CDR1 MDHEN, CDR2 SYDVKM. DNA of the CDR3: TGTGCCAGCAGCCGACAGGGGCCGGGCAATCAGCCCCAGCATTTT. Its translation: CASSRQGPGNQPQHF.

This clonotype was recorded at least ten times. The rearrangement links TRBV28 to TRBJ1-3; D is possibly TRBD1 (6 bases). The CDR3 totals 15 residues. The germline V and J ends were trimmed by 5 bases and 5 bases, with 16 bases remaining between them. Looked up from germline, CDR1 is MDHEN and CDR2 is SYDVKM. The CDR3 loop is CASSDRAGARNTIYF. The CDR3, as DNA: TGTGCCAGCAGTGATAGGGCAGGGGCAAGAAACACCATATATTTT.

A remark on this clonotype: A much larger clone differs from this one at a single base, so this may be a read error. The V and J genes are TRBV7-2 and TRBJ2-5; D is possibly TRBD1 or TRBD2 (5 bases each). The V gene's germline CDR1 is SGHTA and CDR2 FQGNSA. V was trimmed by 2 bases and J by 0 bases, leaving 13 bases between them. This CDR3 spans 16 amino acids. CDR3 loop: CASSLRGSANQETQYF. The CDR3 bases are TGTGCCAGCAGCTTAAGGGGTAGCGCAAACCAAGAGACCCAGTACTTC. The full variable domain, rest sourced from reference TRBV7-2 and TRBJ2-5, is GAGVSQSPSNKVTEKGKDVELRCDPISGHTALYWYRQSLGQGLEFLIYFQGNSAPDKSGLPSDRFSAERTGGSVSTLTIQRTQQEDSAVYLCASSLRGSANQETQYFGPGTRLLVL.

The J gene is TRBJ2-2, the V gene TRBV20-1; 13 bases match TRBD2. Trimming at V came to 0 bases and at J to 5 bases, leaving 9 bases not matched to a gene. The CDR3 runs 18 residues. The germline V gene has CDR1 DFQATT and CDR2 SNEGSKA (reference sequence). The CDR3 region has the DNA TGCAGTGCTAGAGATATTGGACTAGCGGGAGTAGGTACCGGGGAGCTGTTTTTT. Encoded protein: CSARDIGLAGVGTGELFF.

Remarks on this clonotype: One junction end does not reproduce the germline sequence, and a read error may be involved. V gene TRBV28 combines with J gene TRBJ1-6; D remains ambiguous. Germline lookup yields CDR1 MDHEN and CDR2 SYDVKM. The CDR3 has 11 amino acids. The CDR3 reads CASRTNSSLHF. DNA for the CDR3: TGTGCCAGCAGGACTAATTCATCCCTCCACTTT.

On this clonotype: A much bigger clone sits one base away, suggesting this may be a read error. The chain uses TRBV6-7 and TRBJ2-7; no clear D. TRBV6-7 is filed as an ORF, its function uncertain. This CDR3 spans 15 amino acids. V dropped 4 bases and J dropped 0 bases, with 13 bases sitting between them. CDR3 nucleotides: TGTGCCAGCAGTTTCCCCCCCAAGGGCTCCTACGAGCAGTACTTC. Translating gives CASSFPPKGSYEQYF.

The sample holds a few counts of this clonotype. The chain recombines TRBV20-1 with TRBJ1-1; no reliable D call. The ends were cut back, 3 bases at V and 1 base at J, with 15 bases in the middle. There are 15 residues in the CDR3. The V gene's germline CDR1 is DFQATT and CDR2 SNEGSKA (reference sequence). The CDR3 loop reads CSASFRKGENTEAFF. The CDR3, as DNA: TGCAGTGCTAGCTTTCGTAAGGGAGAGAACACTGAAGCTTTCTTT.